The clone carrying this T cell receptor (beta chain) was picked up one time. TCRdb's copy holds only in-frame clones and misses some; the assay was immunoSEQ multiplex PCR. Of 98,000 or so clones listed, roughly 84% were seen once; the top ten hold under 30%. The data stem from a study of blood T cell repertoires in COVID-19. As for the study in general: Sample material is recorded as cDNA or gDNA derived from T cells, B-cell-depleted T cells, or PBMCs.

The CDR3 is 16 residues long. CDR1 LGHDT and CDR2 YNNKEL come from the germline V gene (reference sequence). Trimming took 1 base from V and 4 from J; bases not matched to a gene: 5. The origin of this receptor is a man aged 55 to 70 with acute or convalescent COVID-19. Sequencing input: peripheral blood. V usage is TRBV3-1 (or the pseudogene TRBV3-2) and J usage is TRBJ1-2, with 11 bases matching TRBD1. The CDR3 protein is CASSQGWDRGVYGYTF. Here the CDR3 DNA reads TGTGCCAGCAGCCAAGGGTGGGACAGGGGGGTCTATGGCTACACCTTC.